This T cell receptor (beta chain) was recovered during a study of Graves' ophthalmopathy and Graves' hyperthyroidism. Broader study findings: Prediction of ophthalmopathy progression reached roughly 68% sensitivity and about 72% specificity. Researchers report that a 13-signature model separated ophthalmopathy from stable hyperthyroidism, posting roughly 90% sensitivity and about 82% specificity.

Scientists amplified the TCR beta CDR3 regions from RNA transcripts. The first-round RT-PCR employed HTBI primers together with the Qiagen OneStep RT-PCR kit. A multiplex PCR was then performed as the second round. TCRdb re-called the multiplex PCR reads through MiXCR, storing one row per CDR3 protein. The sample records hundreds of thousands of distinct CDR3 sequences, roughly two fifths being singletons. Worth noting for this clonotype: Its antigen is unidentified.

V lost 8 bases, J lost 2 bases, and 9 bases lay in between. CDR1 SQVTM and CDR2 ANQGSEA come from the germline V gene. The CDR3 runs 11 residues. The TCR comes from an adult man with Graves' ophthalmopathy. Input material: peripheral blood. The chain employs TRBV29-1 and TRBJ1-1, with unresolved D. Here the CDR3 reads CSSTANTEAFF. Here the CDR3 DNA reads TGCAGCTCCACAGCCAACACTGAAGCTTTCTTT.